The rows below give T cell receptor beta chains drawn from one sample of a study of cytotoxic CD8 clonotypes in ibrutinib-treated CLL. Libraries were prepared by immunoSEQ multiplex PCR; TCRdb keeps only in-frame clonotypes and omits some of them. The repertoire includes roughly 14,000 clones, roughly 70% of them detected once, and 5.4% sits in the top ten. The source material was PBMCs, sampled before ibrutinib treatment. These receptors were collected from a human donor with chronic lymphocytic leukemia. Each CDR3 is given with its conserved first and last residue. A D gene is named only where the DNA matches it firmly. Expanded clones are given a class, and other clones once, few, many or no size at all.

size	D	J	length	V	DNA	CDR3
NA	NA	TRBJ2-6	16	TRBV4-3	TGCGCCAGCAGCCAAGAGCAGGGGACGGGGGCCAACGTCCTGACTTTC	CASSQEQGTGANVLTF
few	NA	TRBJ1-1	15	TRBV28	TGTGCCAGCAGTTCCCAAGGGGGGGGCGGGTCTGAAGCTTTCTTT	CASSSQGGGGSEAFF
NA	NA	TRBJ1-1	13	TRBV19	TGTGCCAGTAGTATGGGGCCCCACACTGAAGCTTTCTTT	CASSMGPHTEAFF
once	NA	TRBJ1-2	14	TRBV6-5	TGTGCCAGCAGTTTTGGGGCTACCTCCTATGGCTACACCTTC	CASSFGATSYGYTF
NA	TRBD2	TRBJ2-1	15	TRBV7-2	TGTGCCAGCAGCTTATCGGGGGCGGGAGGGCCTGAGCAGTTCTTC	CASSLSGAGGPEQFF
NA	NA	TRBJ2-5	13	TRBV2	TGTGCCAGCAGTAGGGACACCAAGGAGACCCAGTACTTC	CASSRDTKETQYF
NA	TRBD2	TRBJ2-4	16	TRBV6-1	TGTGCCAGCAGTGTACTAGCGGGAACCCCCAAAAACATTCAGTACTTC	CASSVLAGTPKNIQYF
NA	NA	TRBJ2-1	13	TRBV5-6	TGTGCCAGCAGCTTGGCCGTGTCCGGCGAGCAGTTCTTC	CASSLAVSGEQFF
NA	NA	TRBJ2-1	12	TRBV9	TGTGCCAGCACCCCGGGACACAATGAGCAGTTCTTC	CASTPGHNEQFF
NA	TRBD2	TRBJ2-1	16	TRBV7-6	TGTGCCAGCAGCTTAGTAGGCGGGGGGGCTCGGAATGAGCAGTTCTTC	CASSLVGGGARNEQFF
few	TRBD1	TRBJ1-5	14	TRBV6-5	TGTGCCAGCAGTTACACAGGGGTACATCAGCCCCAGCATTTT	CASSYTGVHQPQHF
few	TRBD2	TRBJ2-7	14	TRBV7-8	TGTGCCAGCAGCCCGCCTAGCGGGGCATACGAGCAGTACTTC	CASSPPSGAYEQYF
NA	NA	TRBJ2-3	16	TRBV7-2	TGTGCCAGCAGCCCCGACTCAGCAACTAGCACAGATACGCAGTATTTT	CASSPDSATSTDTQYF
once	TRBD2	TRBJ2-5	18	TRBV5-1	TGCGCCAGCAGCCCCCCCGGACTAGCGGGAGTGAGGGGAGAGACCCAGTACTTC	CASSPPGLAGVRGETQYF
NA	NA	TRBJ1-4	16	TRBV30	TGTGCCTGGAGTGGGGGGTGGAGAGCAACTAATGAAAAACTGTTTTTT	CAWSGGWRATNEKLFF
NA	NA	TRBJ2-6	16	TRBV4-2	TGTGCCAGCAGCCAACCCCAAGGCTCTGGGGCCAACGTCCTGACTTTC	CASSQPQGSGANVLTF
once	NA	TRBJ2-3	14	TRBV5-1	TGCGCCAGCAGCCTGGGACAAGACACAGATACGCAGTATTTT	CASSLGQDTDTQYF
once	TRBD1	TRBJ2-1	16	TRBV4-3	TGCGCCAGCAGCTCCAGGGGGACAGGGTCCTACAATGAGCAGTTCTTC	CASSSRGTGSYNEQFF
NA	NA	TRBJ1-4	13	TRBV9	TGTGCCAGCAGCCCCACTGGGCCCGAAAAACTGTTTTTT	CASSPTGPEKLFF
NA	NA	TRBJ2-5	14	TRBV18	TGTGCCAGCTCACCGGCCCCCCGGGGAGAGACCCAGTACTTC	CASSPAPRGETQYF
NA	NA	TRBJ1-5	15	TRBV15	TGTGCCACCAAATTTGCCAGTGAGAGCAATCAGCCCCAGCATTTT	CATKFASESNQPQHF
NA	NA	TRBJ2-1	16	TRBV7-3	TGTGCCAGCAGCTTAATTAGGCAGGGAAAATACAATGAGCAGTTCTTC	CASSLIRQGKYNEQFF
NA	NA	TRBJ1-1	12	TRBV28	TGTGCCAGCAGGCGGGGAGTCACTGAAGCTTTCTTT	CASRRGVTEAFF